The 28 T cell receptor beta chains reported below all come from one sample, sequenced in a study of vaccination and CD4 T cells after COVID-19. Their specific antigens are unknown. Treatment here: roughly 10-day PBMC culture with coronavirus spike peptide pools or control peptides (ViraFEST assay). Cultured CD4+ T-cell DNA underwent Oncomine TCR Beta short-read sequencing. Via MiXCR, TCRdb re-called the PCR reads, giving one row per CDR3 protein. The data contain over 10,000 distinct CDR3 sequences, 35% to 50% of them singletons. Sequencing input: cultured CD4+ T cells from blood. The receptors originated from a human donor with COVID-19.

DNA for the CDR3: TGCGCCAGCAGCCCCGACAGTTCCCAAGAGACCCAGTACTTC. This codes for CASSPDSSQETQYF. The chain employs TRBV5-1 and TRBJ2-5, with D possibly matching TRBD1 (5 bases). V was cut by 4 bases and J by 1 base, with 11 bases left in between. The germline V gene encodes CDR1 SGHRS and CDR2 YFSETQ. CDR3 size: 14 residues.

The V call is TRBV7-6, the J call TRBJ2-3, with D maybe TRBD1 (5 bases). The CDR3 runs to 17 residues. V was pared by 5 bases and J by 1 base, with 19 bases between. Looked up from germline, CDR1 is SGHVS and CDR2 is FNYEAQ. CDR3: CASSEASGITRTDTQYF. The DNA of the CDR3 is TGTGCCAGCAGCGAAGCCTCAGGGATAACCCGCACAGATACGCAGTATTTT.

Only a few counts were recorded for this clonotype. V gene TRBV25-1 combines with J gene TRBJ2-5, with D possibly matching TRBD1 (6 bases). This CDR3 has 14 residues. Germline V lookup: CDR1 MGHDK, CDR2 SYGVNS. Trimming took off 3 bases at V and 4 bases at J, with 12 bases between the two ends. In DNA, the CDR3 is TGTGCCAGCAGTGAGAACAGGGTGCGAGAGACCCAGTACTTC. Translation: CASSENRVRETQYF. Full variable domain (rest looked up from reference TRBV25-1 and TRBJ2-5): EADIYQTPRYLVIGTGKKITLECSQTMGHDKMYWYQQDPGMELHLIHYSYGVNSTEKGDLSSESTVSRIRTEHFPLTLESARPSHTSQYLCASSENRVRETQYFGPGTRLLVL.

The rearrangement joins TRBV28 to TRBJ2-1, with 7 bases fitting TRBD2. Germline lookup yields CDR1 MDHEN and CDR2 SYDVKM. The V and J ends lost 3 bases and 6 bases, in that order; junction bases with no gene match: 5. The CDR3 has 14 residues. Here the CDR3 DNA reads TGTGCCAGCAGTTTTTTAGCGGGTCTCAATGAGCAGTTCTTC. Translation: CASSFLAGLNEQFF.

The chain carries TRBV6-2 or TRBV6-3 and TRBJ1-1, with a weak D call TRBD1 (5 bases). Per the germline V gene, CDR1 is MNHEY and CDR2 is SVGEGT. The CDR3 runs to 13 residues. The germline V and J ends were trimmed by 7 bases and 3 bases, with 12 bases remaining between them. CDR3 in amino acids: CASMGRVDTEAFF. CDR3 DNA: TGTGCCAGCATGGGCAGGGTGGACACTGAAGCTTTCTTT.

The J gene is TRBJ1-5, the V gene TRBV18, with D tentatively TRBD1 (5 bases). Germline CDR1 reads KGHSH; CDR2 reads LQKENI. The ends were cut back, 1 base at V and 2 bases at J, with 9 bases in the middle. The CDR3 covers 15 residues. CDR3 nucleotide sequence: TGTGCCAGCTCACCACAGAGGGACGGCAATCAGCCCCAGCATTTT. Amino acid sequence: CASSPQRDGNQPQHF. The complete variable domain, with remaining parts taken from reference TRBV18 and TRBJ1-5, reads NAGVMQNPRHLVRRRGQEARLRCSPMKGHSHVYWYRQLPEEGLKFMVYLQKENIIDESGMPKERFSAEFPKEGPSILRIQQVVRGDSAAYFCASSPQRDGNQPQHFGDGTRLSIL.

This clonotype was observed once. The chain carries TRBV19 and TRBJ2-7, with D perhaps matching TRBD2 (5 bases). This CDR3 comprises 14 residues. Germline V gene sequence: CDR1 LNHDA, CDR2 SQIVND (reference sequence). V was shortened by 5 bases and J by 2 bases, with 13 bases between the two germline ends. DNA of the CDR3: TGTGCCAGTAGTTCTGGCGGACTTACCTACGAGCAGTACTTC. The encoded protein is CASSSGGLTYEQYF. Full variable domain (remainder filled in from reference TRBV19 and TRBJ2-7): DGGITQSPKYLFRKEGQNVTLSCEQNLNHDAMYWYRQDPGQGLRLIYYSQIVNDFQKGDIAEGYSVSREKKESFPLTVTSAQKNPTAFYLCASSSGGLTYEQYFGPGTRLTVT.

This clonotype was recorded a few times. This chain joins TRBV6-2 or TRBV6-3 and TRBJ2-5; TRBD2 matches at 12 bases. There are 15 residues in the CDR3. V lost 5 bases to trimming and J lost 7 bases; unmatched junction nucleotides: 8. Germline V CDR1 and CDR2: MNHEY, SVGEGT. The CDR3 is CASSPTSGGPRTQYF. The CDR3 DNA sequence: TGTGCCAGCAGTCCCACTAGCGGGGGGCCTCGGACCCAGTACTTC.

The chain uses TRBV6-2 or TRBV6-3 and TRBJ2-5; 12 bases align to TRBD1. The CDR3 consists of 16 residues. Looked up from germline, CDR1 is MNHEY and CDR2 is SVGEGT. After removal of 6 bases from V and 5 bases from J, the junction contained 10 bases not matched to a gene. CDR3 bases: TGTGCCAGCAGGCTCGACCGGGACAGGGGGCTCGAGACCCAGTACTTC. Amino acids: CASRLDRDRGLETQYF.

CDR3 loop: CSARVGLNTEAFF. The CDR3 nucleotides read TGCAGTGCTAGAGTCGGGTTGAACACTGAAGCTTTCTTT. The V gene is TRBV20-1, the J gene TRBJ1-1; D not certain. Trimming stripped 1 base from V and 0 bases from J, with 6 bases between. There are 13 residues in the CDR3. CDR1 DFQATT and CDR2 SNEGSKA come from the germline V gene (reference sequence).

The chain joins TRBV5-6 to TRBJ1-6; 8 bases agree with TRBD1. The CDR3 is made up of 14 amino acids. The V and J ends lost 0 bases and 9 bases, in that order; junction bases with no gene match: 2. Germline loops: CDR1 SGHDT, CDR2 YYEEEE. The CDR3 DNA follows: TGTGCCAGCAGCTTGGCCAGGGGGCGTTCACCCCTCCACTTT. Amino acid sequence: CASSLARGRSPLHF.

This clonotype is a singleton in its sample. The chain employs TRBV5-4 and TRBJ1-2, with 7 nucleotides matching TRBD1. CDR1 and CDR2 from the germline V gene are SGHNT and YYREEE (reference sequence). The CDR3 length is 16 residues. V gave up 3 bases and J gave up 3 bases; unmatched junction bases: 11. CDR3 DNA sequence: TGTGCCAGCAGCTCCAAAGGGGGCGCGGTGGACTATGGCTACACCTTC. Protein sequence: CASSSKGGAVDYGYTF.

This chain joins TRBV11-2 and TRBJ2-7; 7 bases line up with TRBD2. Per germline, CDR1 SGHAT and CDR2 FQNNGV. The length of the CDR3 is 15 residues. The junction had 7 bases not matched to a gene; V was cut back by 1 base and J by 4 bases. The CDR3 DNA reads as TGTGCCAGCAGCTTAGTTGGGGGGGAGGTGTACGAGCAGTACTTC. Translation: CASSLVGGEVYEQYF. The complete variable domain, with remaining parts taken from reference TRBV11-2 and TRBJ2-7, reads EAGVAQSPRYKIIEKRQSVAFWCNPISGHATLYWYQQILGQGPKLLIQFQNNGVVDDSQLPKDRFSAERLKGVDSTLKIQPAKLEDSAVYLCASSLVGGEVYEQYFGPGTRLTVT.

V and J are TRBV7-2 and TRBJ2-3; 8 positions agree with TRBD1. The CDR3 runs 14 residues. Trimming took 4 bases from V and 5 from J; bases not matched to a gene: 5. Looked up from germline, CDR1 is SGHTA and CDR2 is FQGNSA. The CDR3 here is CASSSGQVIDTQYF. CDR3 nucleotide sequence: TGTGCCAGCAGCTCGGGACAGGTTATAGATACGCAGTATTTT. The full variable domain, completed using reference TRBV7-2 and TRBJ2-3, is GAGVSQSPSNKVTEKGKDVELRCDPISGHTALYWYRQSLGQGLEFLIYFQGNSAPDKSGLPSDRFSAERTGGSVSTLTIQRTQQEDSAVYLCASSSGQVIDTQYFGPGTRLTVL.

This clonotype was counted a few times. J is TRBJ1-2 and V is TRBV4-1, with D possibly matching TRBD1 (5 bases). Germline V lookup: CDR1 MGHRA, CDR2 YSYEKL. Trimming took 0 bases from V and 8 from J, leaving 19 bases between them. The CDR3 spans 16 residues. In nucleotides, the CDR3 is TGCGCCAGCAGCCAAGATCTGAAAAGGGGAGGTTGGGGCTACACCTTC. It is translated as CASSQDLKRGGWGYTF.

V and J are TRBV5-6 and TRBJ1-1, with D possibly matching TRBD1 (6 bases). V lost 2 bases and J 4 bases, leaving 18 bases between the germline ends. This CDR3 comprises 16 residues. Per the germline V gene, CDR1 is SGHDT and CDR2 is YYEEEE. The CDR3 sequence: CASSFGMGGGGTEAFF. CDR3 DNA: TGTGCCAGCAGCTTCGGGATGGGAGGGGGAGGCACTGAAGCTTTCTTT.

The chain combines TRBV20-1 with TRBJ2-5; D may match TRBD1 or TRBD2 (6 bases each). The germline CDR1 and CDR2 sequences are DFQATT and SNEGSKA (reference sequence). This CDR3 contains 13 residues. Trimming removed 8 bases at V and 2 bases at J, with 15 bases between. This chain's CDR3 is CSPLGGTQETQYF. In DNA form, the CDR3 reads TGCAGTCCCCTGGGGGGCACTCAAGAGACCCAGTACTTC.

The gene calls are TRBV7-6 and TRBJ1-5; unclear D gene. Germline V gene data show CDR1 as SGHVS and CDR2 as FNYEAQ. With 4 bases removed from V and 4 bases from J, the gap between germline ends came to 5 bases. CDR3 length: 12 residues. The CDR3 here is CASSSPNQPQHF. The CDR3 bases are TGTGCCAGCAGCTCTCCTAATCAGCCCCAGCATTTT.

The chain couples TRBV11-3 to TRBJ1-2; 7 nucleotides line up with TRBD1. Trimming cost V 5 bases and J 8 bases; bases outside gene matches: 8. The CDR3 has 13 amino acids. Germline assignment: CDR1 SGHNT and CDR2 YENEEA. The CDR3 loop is CASSPDRVGGYTF. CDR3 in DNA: TGTGCCAGCAGCCCCGACAGGGTAGGAGGCTACACCTTC.

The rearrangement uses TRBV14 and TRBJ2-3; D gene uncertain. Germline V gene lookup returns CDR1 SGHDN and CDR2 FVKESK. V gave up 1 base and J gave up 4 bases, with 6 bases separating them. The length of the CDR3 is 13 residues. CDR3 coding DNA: TGTGCCAGCAGCCAAGCGGGCGCAGATACGCAGTATTTT. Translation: CASSQAGADTQYF.

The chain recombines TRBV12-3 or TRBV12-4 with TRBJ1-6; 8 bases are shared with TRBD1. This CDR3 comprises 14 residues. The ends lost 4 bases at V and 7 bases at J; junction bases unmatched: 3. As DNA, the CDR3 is TGTGCCAGCAGTTGGACAGGGCGGAATTCACCCCTCCACTTT. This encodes CASSWTGRNSPLHF.

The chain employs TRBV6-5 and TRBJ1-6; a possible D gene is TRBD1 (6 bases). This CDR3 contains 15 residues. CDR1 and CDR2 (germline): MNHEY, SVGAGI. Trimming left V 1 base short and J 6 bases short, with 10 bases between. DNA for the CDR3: TGTGCCAGCAGTTACTTCAGGGGCGGTAATTCACCCCTCCACTTT. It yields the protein CASSYFRGGNSPLHF.

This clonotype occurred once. CDR3 residues: CASSLSEFSGNTIYF. CDR3 nucleotides: TGTGCCAGCAGCTTGTCGGAGTTTTCTGGAAACACCATATATTTT. This chain uses TRBV5-4 with TRBJ1-3; no clear D. V was trimmed by 1 base and J by 1 base, leaving 9 bases between them. Germline CDR1 SGHNT, CDR2 YYREEE (reference sequence). This CDR3 has 15 residues.

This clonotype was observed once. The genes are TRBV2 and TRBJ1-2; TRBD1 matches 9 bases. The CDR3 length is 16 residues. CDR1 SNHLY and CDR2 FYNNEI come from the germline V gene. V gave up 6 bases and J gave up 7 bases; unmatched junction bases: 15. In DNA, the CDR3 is TGTGCCAGCAGAAACACTGAACAGGGGGCCTGGAGTGGCTACACCTTC. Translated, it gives CASRNTEQGAWSGYTF. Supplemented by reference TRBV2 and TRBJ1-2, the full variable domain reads EPEVTQTPSHQVTQMGQEVILRCVPISNHLYFYWYRQILGQKVEFLVSFYNNEISEKSEIFDDQFSVERPDGSNFTLKIRSTKLEDSAMYFCASRNTEQGAWSGYTFGSGTRLTVV.

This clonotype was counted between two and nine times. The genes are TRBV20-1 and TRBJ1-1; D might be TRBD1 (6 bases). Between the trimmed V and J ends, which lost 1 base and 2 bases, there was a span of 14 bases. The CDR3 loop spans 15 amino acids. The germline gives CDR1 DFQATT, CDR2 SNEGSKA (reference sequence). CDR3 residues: CSARASGALNTEAFF. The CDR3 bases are TGCAGTGCTAGAGCATCAGGGGCCCTAAACACTGAAGCTTTCTTT.

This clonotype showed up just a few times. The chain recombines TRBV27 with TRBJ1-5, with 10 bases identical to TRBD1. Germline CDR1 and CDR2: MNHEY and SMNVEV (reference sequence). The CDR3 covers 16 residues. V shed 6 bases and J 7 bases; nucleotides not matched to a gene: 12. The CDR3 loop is CASSPGEGQGWQPQHF. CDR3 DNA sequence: TGTGCCAGCAGCCCGGGTGAGGGACAGGGGTGGCAGCCCCAGCATTTT.

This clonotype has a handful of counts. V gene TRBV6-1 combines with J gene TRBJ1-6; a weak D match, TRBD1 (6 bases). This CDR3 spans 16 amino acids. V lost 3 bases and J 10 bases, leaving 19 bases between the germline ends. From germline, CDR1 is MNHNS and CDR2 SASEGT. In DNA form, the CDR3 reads TGTGCCAGCAGTGACGGCGGGGGGCTTAGGGACTCACCCCTCCACTTT. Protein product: CASSDGGGLRDSPLHF.

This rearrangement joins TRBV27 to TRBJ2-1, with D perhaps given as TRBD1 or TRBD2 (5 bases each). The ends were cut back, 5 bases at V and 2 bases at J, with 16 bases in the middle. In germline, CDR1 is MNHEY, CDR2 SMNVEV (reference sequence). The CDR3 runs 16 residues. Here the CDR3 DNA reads TGTGCCAGCAGTCCTGCTTCGGGGCTACCCTACAATGAGCAGTTCTTC. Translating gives CASSPASGLPYNEQFF.